Listed below are T cell receptor beta chains from one sample, sequenced in a study of cytomegalovirus exposure and HLA in healthy donors. Profiling relied on immunoSEQ multiplex PCR, and the TCRdb table lists in-frame clones only, not all of them. This table has about 120,000 clones, 65% to 80% appearing once. The sample taken for sequencing was PBMCs. The source of these receptors is a human donor in good health. CDR3s include the opening cysteine and the closing phenylalanine or tryptophan. The D gene is left open where the match is weak. The size of a clone is reported for some rows only, either as once, few or many, or as a class for expanded clones.

V: TRBV7-2
J: TRBJ2-6
D: TRBD2
length: 17
size: -
CDR3: CASIPSGLVYGANVLTF
DNA: TGTGCCAGCATCCCCTCGGGACTAGTTTATGGGGCCAACGTCCTGACTTTC

V: TRBV6-7
J: TRBJ1-5
D: -
length: 13
size: -
CDR3: CASRWLINQPQHF
DNA: TGTGCCAGCAGGTGGCTGATCAATCAGCCCCAGCATTTT

V: TRBV9
J: TRBJ2-5
D: -
length: 15
size: -
CDR3: CASSRSGHNKETQYF
DNA: TGTGCCAGCAGCCGCTCAGGACACAATAAAGAGACCCAGTACTTC

V: TRBV5-1
J: TRBJ2-7
D: TRBD1
length: 16
size: once
CDR3: CASSSGQGAASYEQYF
DNA: TGCGCCAGCAGCTCGGGACAGGGGGCCGCCTCCTACGAGCAGTACTTC

V: TRBV5-1
J: TRBJ2-5
D: TRBD1
length: 16
size: -
CDR3: CASSLGDRDLGETQYF
DNA: TGCGCCAGCAGCTTAGGGGACAGGGATTTAGGAGAGACCCAGTACTTC

V: TRBV27
J: TRBJ2-7
D: -
length: 14
size: -
CDR3: CASRVTFTTYEQYF
DNA: TGTGCCAGCAGGGTCACATTCACGACCTACGAGCAGTACTTC

V: TRBV5-4
J: TRBJ2-7
D: TRBD2
length: 13
size: -
CDR3: CASSLAGIYEQYF
DNA: TGTGCCAGCAGCTTAGCGGGGATCTACGAGCAGTACTTC

V: TRBV6-5
J: TRBJ1-1
D: -
length: 15
size: -
CDR3: CASSYSTRPNTEAFF
DNA: TGTGCCAGCAGTTACTCGACCAGGCCTAACACTGAAGCTTTCTTT

V: TRBV2
J: TRBJ2-1
D: TRBD1
length: 13
size: -
CDR3: CASRGTGGKEQFF
DNA: TGTGCCAGTAGAGGGACAGGGGGAAAGGAGCAGTTCTTC

V: TRBV5-1
J: TRBJ1-3
D: -
length: 16
size: -
CDR3: CASRGTELFSGNTIYF
DNA: TGCGCCAGCCGGGGGACCGAACTCTTCTCTGGAAACACCATATATTTT

V: TRBV28
J: TRBJ2-7
D: -
length: 12
size: few
CDR3: CASSLLNYEQYF
DNA: TGTGCCAGCAGTTTATTAAACTACGAGCAGTACTTC

V: TRBV4-1
J: TRBJ2-5
D: TRBD2
length: 17
size: once
CDR3: CASSPGGRAGGQETQYF
DNA: TGCGCCAGCAGCCCTGGTGGGCGAGCGGGAGGTCAAGAGACCCAGTACTTC

V: TRBV6-6
J: TRBJ2-2
D: TRBD1
length: 14
size: -
CDR3: CASSATGEVGELFF
DNA: TGTGCCAGCAGTGCGACAGGGGAGGTCGGGGAGCTGTTTTTT

V: TRBV7-9
J: TRBJ2-1
D: TRBD2
length: 15
size: -
CDR3: CSSSRRGTSPPEQFF
DNA: TGTTCCAGCAGCCGTCGCGGGACTAGCCCGCCTGAGCAGTTCTTC

V: TRBV11-2
J: TRBJ2-7
D: -
length: 15
size: -
CDR3: CASSLAAGLLYEQYF
DNA: TGTGCCAGCAGCTTAGCGGCGGGTCTCCTTTACGAGCAGTACTTC

V: TRBV30
J: TRBJ2-5
D: TRBD2
length: 12
size: few
CDR3: CAWSLGGETQYF
DNA: TGTGCCTGGAGTTTGGGGGGGGAGACCCAGTACTTC